This entry lists 6 T cell receptor beta chains sequenced from one sample in a study of tumor-infiltrating lymphocytes in localized non-small cell lung cancer (dated by TCRdb to the early 2020s). The library was produced with the immunoSEQ multiplex PCR assay. Imported from immuneACCESS, the table was reduced by TCRdb to in-frame sequences with V and J called. These copies leave out some clones; in studies compared against another copy, an unresolved V gene accounts for under half, and the cause of the remainder is not known. Within this sample are more than 7,000 clones, with 55% to 75% of them counted one time only. The ten largest clones add up to 9.4% of the sample. Specimen: uninvolved lung tissue not adjacent to the tumor. The receptor source for this set is a human donor with non-small cell lung cancer.

This clone is medium-sized. Other DNA sequences in this sample translate to the same CDR3. The chain links TRBV28 to TRBJ2-2, with D tentatively TRBD1 (6 bases). This CDR3 has 13 amino acids. V was trimmed by 5 bases and J by 4 bases, leaving 8 bases between them. Germline assignment: CDR1 MDHEN and CDR2 SYDVKM. DNA of the CDR3: TGTGCCAGCAGTCTCAGGGGCACCGGGGAGCTGTTTTTT. This translates into CASSLRGTGELFF. Full variable domain (remainder filled in from reference TRBV28 and TRBJ2-2): DVKVTQSSRYLVKRTGEKVFLECVQDMDHENMFWYRQDPGLGLRLIYFSYDVKMKEKGDIPEGYSVSREKKERFSLILESASTNQTSMYLCASSLRGTGELFFGEGSRLTVL.

The chain recombines TRBV30 with TRBJ1-1; 9 bases align to TRBD1. There are 14 residues in the CDR3. Germline values: CDR1 GTSNPN, CDR2 SVGIG (reference sequence). Trimming cost V 2 bases and J 4 bases; bases outside gene matches: 5. In DNA, the CDR3 is TGTGCCTGGAGTCCGGACAGGGGTTTCACTGAAGCTTTCTTT. Translated, it gives CAWSPDRGFTEAFF.

The chain recombines TRBV7-2 with TRBJ2-7, with D maybe TRBD2 (6 bases). V was pared by 4 bases and J by 4 bases, with 14 bases between. The CDR3 runs to 14 residues. Germline lookup yields CDR1 SGHTA and CDR2 FQGNSA. This CDR3 reads CASSSISGVYEQYF. For the CDR3, the DNA is TGTGCCAGCAGCTCGATTTCGGGGGTGTACGAGCAGTACTTC. Combining the CDR3 with reference TRBV7-2 and TRBJ2-7 gives the whole variable domain GAGVSQSPSNKVTEKGKDVELRCDPISGHTALYWYRQSLGQGLEFLIYFQGNSAPDKSGLPSDRFSAERTGGSVSTLTIQRTQQEDSAVYLCASSSISGVYEQYFGPGTRLTVT.

V and J are TRBV6-6 and TRBJ1-2; 8 bases fit TRBD1. The CDR3 runs 13 residues. Germline assignment: CDR1 MNHNY and CDR2 SVGAGI (reference sequence). The ends lost 6 bases at V and 8 bases at J; junction bases unmatched: 8. CDR3 bases: TGTGCCAGCAGCTACGGACAGGGTGACGGCTACACCTTC. It codes for CASSYGQGDGYTF.

This chain's CDR3 is CASMTAYEQYF. The CDR3 nucleotides are TGTGCCAGCATGACTGCCTACGAGCAGTACTTC. The rearrangement links TRBV27 to TRBJ2-7, with unresolved D. V was trimmed by 7 bases and J by 2 bases, leaving 6 bases between them. The CDR3 runs 11 residues. Germline CDR1 and CDR2: MNHEY and SMNVEV (reference sequence).

This clone turned up a few times. The chain uses TRBV5-6 and TRBJ2-1, with 8 nucleotides matching TRBD1. The V gene's germline CDR1 is SGHDT and CDR2 YYEEEE. The V segment lost 0 bases and the J segment 12 bases; nucleotides outside the gene matches: 14. The CDR3 consists of 16 residues. CDR3 residues: CASSLESGQGARWQFF. In nucleotides, the CDR3 is TGTGCCAGCAGCTTGGAATCAGGTCAGGGGGCGAGGTGGCAGTTCTTC. Full variable domain (missing parts from reference TRBV5-6 and TRBJ2-1): DAGVTQSPTHLIKTRGQQVTLRCSPKSGHDTVSWYQQALGQGPQFIFQYYEEEERQRGNFPDRFSGHQFPNYSSELNVNALLLGDSALYLCASSLESGQGARWQFFGPGTRLTVL.